A single sample gave rise to the 17 T cell receptor beta chains below, sequenced in a study of T cell responses to AZD1222 COVID-19 vaccine. Clones were read by immunoSEQ multiplex PCR, and TCRdb kept only the in-frame ones, dropping some. The profile shows about 180,000 clones, around nine tenths of them singletons. Sequencing used peripheral blood, obtained 28 days after the second AZD1222 dose. The origin of the receptors is an adult who received the AZD1222 COVID-19 vaccine.

The V gene is TRBV9, the J gene TRBJ1-4; TRBD1 might be the D (6 bases). V dropped 0 bases and J dropped 0 bases, with 6 bases sitting between them. The length of the CDR3 is 15 residues. CDR1 is SGDLS and CDR2 is YYNGEE in the germline V gene. The CDR3 protein is CASSVEGATNEKLFF. The DNA for the CDR3 is TGTGCCAGCAGCGTAGAGGGGGCAACTAATGAAAAACTGTTTTTT.

This chain uses TRBV29-1 with TRBJ1-5; D is ambiguous. Looked up from germline, CDR1 is SQVTM and CDR2 is ANQGSEA. The length of the CDR3 is 16 residues. V was shortened by 5 bases and J by 2 bases, with 19 bases between the two germline ends. The CDR3 nucleotides read TGCAGCGTTAAGGGAGGGATAGGGCAGGGCAATCAGCCCCAGCATTTT. Protein sequence: CSVKGGIGQGNQPQHF.

The V and J genes are TRBV30 and TRBJ1-6; 7 nucleotides align to TRBD1. Germline lookup yields CDR1 GTSNPN and CDR2 SVGIG (reference sequence). The CDR3 spans 13 residues. After removal of 4 bases from V and 10 bases from J, the junction contained 7 bases not matched to a gene. CDR3 sequence: CAWNRDRGSPLHF. The CDR3 DNA follows: TGTGCCTGGAACCGGGACAGAGGATCACCCCTCCACTTT.

This chain uses TRBV12-3 or TRBV12-4 with TRBJ1-3; D is undetermined. The V and J ends lost 5 bases and 4 bases respectively, with 6 bases between them. The CDR3 has 12 residues. The CDR3 region is CASSLYGNTIYF. DNA for the CDR3: TGTGCCAGCAGTCTTTACGGAAACACCATATATTTT.

J is TRBJ1-5 and V is TRBV10-3, with TRBD1 as a possible D gene (6 bases). Germline V lookup: CDR1 ENHRY, CDR2 SYGVKD. This CDR3 is 14 amino acids long. V gave up 4 bases and J gave up 3 bases, with 10 bases separating them. The DNA for the CDR3 is TGTGCCATCAGTGCCGGACAGCCCAATCAGCCCCAGCATTTT. This codes for CAISAGQPNQPQHF.

The V gene is TRBV24-1, the J gene TRBJ2-7; TRBD1 aligns across 8 bases. Germline CDR1 is KGHDR and CDR2 is SFDVKD. V was pared by 0 bases and J by 4 bases, with 4 bases of the junction left unmatched. The CDR3 runs to 15 residues. CDR3 sequence: CATSDLPDREYEQYF. The CDR3 DNA sequence: TGTGCCACCAGTGATTTGCCGGACAGGGAATACGAGCAGTACTTC.

V is TRBV6-5 and J is TRBJ1-2; 7 bases line up with TRBD1. This CDR3 comprises 15 residues. Germline V CDR1 and CDR2: MNHEY, SVGAGI. Trimming took 0 bases from V and 2 from J; bases not matched to a gene: 3. As DNA, the CDR3 is TGTGCCAGCAGTTACTCCGGCAGGGGGAACTATGGCTACACCTTC. Translation: CASSYSGRGNYGYTF.

The chain employs TRBV7-2 and TRBJ1-3; D might be TRBD1 (6 bases). The V and J ends lost 1 base and 0 bases respectively, with 7 bases between them. The CDR3 covers 15 residues. CDR1 SGHTA and CDR2 FQGNSA come from the germline V gene. DNA of the CDR3: TGTGCCAGCAGCTTAGGGGGGCCCTCTGGAAACACCATATATTTT. Translation gives CASSLGGPSGNTIYF. Full variable domain (remainder filled in from reference TRBV7-2 and TRBJ1-3): GAGVSQSPSNKVTEKGKDVELRCDPISGHTALYWYRQSLGQGLEFLIYFQGNSAPDKSGLPSDRFSAERTGGSVSTLTIQRTQQEDSAVYLCASSLGGPSGNTIYFGEGSWLTVV.

The CDR3 DNA follows: TGTGCCAGCAGTCTAAGGGGTTCTGGAAACACCATATATTTT. Translation gives CASSLRGSGNTIYF. The rearrangement uses TRBV28 and TRBJ1-3; D is perhaps TRBD1 (5 bases). The germline V gene has CDR1 MDHEN and CDR2 SYDVKM. V was shortened by 5 bases and J by 1 base, with 9 bases between the two germline ends. CDR3 length equals 14 residues.

The chain joins TRBV11-3 to TRBJ1-1; 7 positions match TRBD1. Germline-derived CDR1 and CDR2 are SGHNT and YENEEA. With V trimmed by 5 bases and J by 0 bases, 0 bases remained unmatched. The CDR3 sequence is 13 residues long. This CDR3 is CASSQGVNTEAFF. The DNA for the CDR3 is TGTGCCAGCAGCCAGGGGGTGAACACTGAAGCTTTCTTT.

The chain carries TRBV3-1 (or the pseudogene TRBV3-2) and TRBJ1-2; TRBD1 might be the D (6 bases). Trimming took 2 bases from V and 3 from J, leaving 16 bases between them. Germline CDR1 and CDR2: LGHDT and YNNKEL (reference sequence). The CDR3 sequence is 16 residues long. The chain's CDR3 is CASSQRSTDRHYGYTF. CDR3 nucleotides: TGTGCCAGCAGCCAAAGATCCACGGACAGACACTATGGCTACACCTTC.

This sequence joins TRBV7-3 and TRBJ1-2; TRBD1 aligns across 7 bases. From germline, CDR1 is SGHTA and CDR2 FQGTGA. The CDR3 is made up of 14 amino acids. Germline trimming cut 1 base from V and 7 bases from J; bases unmatched to any gene: 6. CDR3 in amino acids: CASSLRQGEGGYTF. The CDR3, as DNA: TGTGCCAGCAGCTTAAGACAGGGAGAGGGTGGCTACACCTTC.

The chain recombines TRBV5-4 with TRBJ2-3; D not certain. Trimming took off 0 bases at V and 4 bases at J, with 9 bases between the two ends. CDR1 is SGHNT and CDR2 is YYREEE in the germline V gene (reference sequence). This CDR3 has 14 residues. CDR3 region: CASSLEAAADTQYF. CDR3 nucleotide sequence: TGTGCCAGCAGCTTGGAGGCCGCAGCAGATACGCAGTATTTT.

This clone has more than one count but fewer than ten. This rearrangement joins TRBV5-1 to TRBJ2-5, with 8 bases fitting TRBD1. V shed 5 bases and J 4 bases; nucleotides not matched to a gene: 4. Looked up from germline, CDR1 is SGHRS and CDR2 is YFSETQ. The CDR3 spans 13 residues. The CDR3 loop reads CASSTDRGETQYF. For the CDR3, the DNA is TGCGCCAGCAGTACAGACAGGGGAGAGACCCAGTACTTC.

A single count supports this clone. For the CDR3, the DNA is TGTGCCTGGAGTATGGGCTTCCAAGAGACCCAGTACTTC. This sequence encodes CAWSMGFQETQYF. The chain combines TRBV30 with TRBJ2-5; D call uncertain. Germline V CDR1 and CDR2: GTSNPN, SVGIG (reference sequence). This CDR3 is 13 amino acids long. Between the trimmed V and J ends, which lost 2 bases and 1 base, there was a span of 8 bases.

In its sample, this clone was seen a few times. The V call is TRBV3-1 (or the pseudogene TRBV3-2), the J call TRBJ2-3, with D perhaps matching TRBD1 (5 bases). CDR3 length: 15 residues. Germline values: CDR1 LGHDT, CDR2 YNNKEL (reference sequence). Trimming took 0 bases from V and 2 from J, leaving 9 bases between them. In nucleotides, the CDR3 is TGTGCCAGCAGCCAAGACAGGGCCCCCACAGATACGCAGTATTTT. Protein sequence: CASSQDRAPTDTQYF.

The V and J genes are TRBV19 and TRBJ2-1, with 11 bases that match TRBD2. V was clipped by 8 bases and J by 6 bases; unmatched bases: 6. Per germline, CDR1 LNHDA and CDR2 SQIVND (reference sequence). The CDR3 spans 14 residues. The CDR3 loop is CASGNSGGANEQFF. The CDR3 DNA reads as TGTGCCAGTGGAAATAGCGGGGGGGCCAATGAGCAGTTCTTC.